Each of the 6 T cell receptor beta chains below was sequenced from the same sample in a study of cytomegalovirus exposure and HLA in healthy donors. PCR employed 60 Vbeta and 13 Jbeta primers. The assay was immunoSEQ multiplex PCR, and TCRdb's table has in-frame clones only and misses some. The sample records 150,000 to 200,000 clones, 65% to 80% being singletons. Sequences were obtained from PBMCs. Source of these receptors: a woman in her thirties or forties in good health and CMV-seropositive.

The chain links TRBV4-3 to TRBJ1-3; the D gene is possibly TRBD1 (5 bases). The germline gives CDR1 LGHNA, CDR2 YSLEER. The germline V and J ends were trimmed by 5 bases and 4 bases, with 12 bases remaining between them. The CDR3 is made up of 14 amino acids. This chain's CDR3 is CASSNGGYGNTIYF. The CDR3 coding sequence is TGCGCCAGCAGCAATGGGGGGTACGGAAACACCATATATTTT.

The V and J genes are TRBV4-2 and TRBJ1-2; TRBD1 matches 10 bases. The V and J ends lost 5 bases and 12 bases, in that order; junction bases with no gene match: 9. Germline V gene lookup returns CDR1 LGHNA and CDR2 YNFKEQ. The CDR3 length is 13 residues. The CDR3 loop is CASSGGGQGYNTF. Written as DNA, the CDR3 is TGTGCCAGCAGCGGAGGGGGACAGGGGTACAACACCTTC.

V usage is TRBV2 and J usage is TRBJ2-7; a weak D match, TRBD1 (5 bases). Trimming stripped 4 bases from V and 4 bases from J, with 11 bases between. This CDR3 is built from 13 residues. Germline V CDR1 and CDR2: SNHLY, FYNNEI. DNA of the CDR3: TGTGCCAGCAGTGTTGGCAGGGCGTACGAGCAGTACTTC. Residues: CASSVGRAYEQYF.

The CDR3 protein is CASSSGGGEAPLHF. Here the CDR3 DNA reads TGTGCCAGCAGTTCGGGGGGGGGAGAGGCACCCCTCCACTTT. The chain couples TRBV28 to TRBJ1-6; TRBD1 is a possible D gene (5 bases). V lost 4 bases and J lost 11, with 15 bases in between. This CDR3 has 14 amino acids. Germline loops: CDR1 MDHEN, CDR2 SYDVKM.

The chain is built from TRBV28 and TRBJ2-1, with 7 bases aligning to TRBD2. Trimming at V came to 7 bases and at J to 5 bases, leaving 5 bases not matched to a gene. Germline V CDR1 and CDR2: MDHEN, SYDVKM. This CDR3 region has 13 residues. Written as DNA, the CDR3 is TGTGCCAGCATAAGGACTAGAAACAATGAGCAGTTCTTC. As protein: CASIRTRNNEQFF.

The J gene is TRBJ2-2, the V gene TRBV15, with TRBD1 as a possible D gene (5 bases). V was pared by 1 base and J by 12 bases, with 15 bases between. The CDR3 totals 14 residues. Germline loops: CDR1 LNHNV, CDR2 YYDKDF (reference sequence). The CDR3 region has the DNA TGTGCCACCAGCAGAGGGGGCGCGGAGATGAAGCTGTTTTTT. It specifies CATSRGGAEMKLFF.